The 12 T cell receptor beta chains below were found in one sample sequenced in a study of neoadjuvant nivolumab and ipilimumab in lung cancer. Assay used: immunoSEQ multiplex PCR; TCRdb lists only in-frame clones, some missing. The data hold around 20,000 clones, with roughly 77% observed a single time. The source was tumor tissue, collected after neoadjuvant nivolumab, alone or with ipilimumab, at or shortly before surgery. The receptor set was obtained from an adult with non-small cell lung cancer.

The chain joins TRBV5-1 to TRBJ2-3; the D is unclear. This CDR3 comprises 13 residues. Trimming cost V 0 bases and J 1 base, with 3 bases left between them. CDR1 is SGHRS and CDR2 is YFSETQ in the germline V gene. CDR3 in DNA: TGCGCCAGCAGCTTGGAGGGCACAGATACGCAGTATTTT. Translation: CASSLEGTDTQYF.

This rearrangement joins TRBV15 to TRBJ1-5; no reliable D call. CDR1 and CDR2 (germline): LNHNV, YYDKDF (reference sequence). V was cut by 0 bases and J by 5 bases, with 14 bases left in between. This CDR3 has 16 residues. The chain's CDR3 is CATSRDLDGIYQPQHF. The CDR3 DNA sequence: TGTGCCACCAGCAGAGATTTGGACGGGATATATCAGCCCCAGCATTTT. Using reference TRBV15 and TRBJ1-5 for the parts outside the CDR3, the full variable domain is DAMVIQNPRYQVTQFGKPVTLSCSQTLNHNVMYWYQQKSSQAPKLLFHYYDKDFNNEADTPDNFQSRRPNTSFCFLDIRSPGLGDTAMYLCATSRDLDGIYQPQHFGDGTRLSIL.

The V gene is TRBV6-5, the J gene TRBJ2-3; possibly TRBD1 or TRBD2 for D (5 bases each). The germline V gene has CDR1 MNHEY and CDR2 SVGAGI. The length of the CDR3 is 10 residues. The ends were cut back, 9 bases at V and 8 bases at J, with 9 bases in the middle. CDR3 bases: TGTGCCAGTGGGGCGGGTACGCAGTATTTT. Translation: CASGAGTQYF.

The rearrangement uses TRBV29-1 and TRBJ2-7; D may match TRBD1 or TRBD2 (6 bases each). The CDR3 length is 14 residues. Germline values: CDR1 SQVTM, CDR2 ANQGSEA. Trimming took off 7 bases at V and 1 base at J, with 17 bases between the two ends. CDR3 in DNA: TGCAGCGCTGCACCCCTAGGGGGGTCCTACGAGCAGTACTTC. It codes for CSAAPLGGSYEQYF.

The chain joins TRBV18 to TRBJ2-1; TRBD2 matches at 12 bases. The germline gives CDR1 KGHSH, CDR2 LQKENI. The CDR3 runs to 15 residues. The V gene end was trimmed by 5 bases and the J gene end by 9 bases; junction bases not matched to a gene: 8. This CDR3 reads CASSMTSGGKGEQFF. The CDR3, as DNA: TGTGCCAGCTCAATGACTAGCGGGGGTAAGGGTGAGCAGTTCTTC.

The chain links TRBV5-4 to TRBJ2-3, with TRBD1 matching over 7 bases. After removal of 4 bases from V and 4 bases from J, the junction contained 12 bases not matched to a gene. The CDR3 spans 16 residues. From germline, CDR1 is SGHNT and CDR2 YYREEE (reference sequence). The CDR3 DNA is TGTGCCAGCAGCCATCCCGCCCAGGGGGTAGCAGATACGCAGTATTTT. Its translation: CASSHPAQGVADTQYF.

This clone is a singleton in its sample. V is TRBV28 and J is TRBJ2-5, with 7 bases fitting TRBD2. The germline V gene has CDR1 MDHEN and CDR2 SYDVKM. The CDR3 loop spans 16 amino acids. The trim removed 8 bases at V and 1 base at J, leaving 13 bases unmatched. Written as DNA, the CDR3 is TGTGCCAGCTCGTCTTGGTTGGGGGGGGTCCAAGAGACCCAGTACTTC. Amino acid sequence: CASSSWLGGVQETQYF.

This clone ranks as large. The rearrangement joins TRBV7-8 to TRBJ1-5, with 7 bases that match TRBD1. The CDR3 runs 15 residues. V gave up 4 bases and J gave up 0 bases; unmatched junction bases: 3. The germline CDR1 and CDR2 sequences are SGHVS and FQNEAQ. CDR3 loop: CASSSTGVSNQPQHF. The CDR3 region has the DNA TGTGCCAGCAGCTCTACAGGGGTTAGCAATCAGCCCCAGCATTTT.

The gene calls are TRBV27 and TRBJ2-3, with D uncertain. CDR1 is MNHEY and CDR2 is SMNVEV in the germline V gene (reference sequence). The CDR3 length is 14 residues. The ends were cut back, 4 bases at V and 6 bases at J, with 14 bases in the middle. This CDR3 reads CASSSRSAVDTQYF. CDR3 nucleotide sequence: TGTGCCAGCAGTTCGAGGAGCGCGGTGGATACGCAGTATTTT.

The chain is built from TRBV19 and TRBJ2-2; maybe TRBD1 (6 bases). Looked up from germline, CDR1 is LNHDA and CDR2 is SQIVND (reference sequence). Trimming took 6 bases from V and 4 from J, leaving 12 bases between them. The CDR3 covers 14 residues. CDR3 sequence: CASSPTGSTGELFF. The CDR3 DNA sequence: TGTGCCAGTAGCCCGACAGGTTCCACCGGGGAGCTGTTTTTT.

With regard to this clone: The sample has other DNA sequences that encode this CDR3 too. This chain joins TRBV10-2 and TRBJ2-1; perhaps TRBD2 as D (5 bases). V lost 7 bases, J lost 0 bases, and 13 bases lay in between. This CDR3 region has 15 residues. Germline loops: CDR1 WSHSY, CDR2 SAAADI. The CDR3 reads CASTPSHGSYNEQFF. CDR3 nucleotide sequence: TGCGCCAGCACCCCTAGCCATGGCTCCTACAATGAGCAGTTCTTC.

In nucleotides, the CDR3 is TGTGCCAGCAGCCTATCTTGGGCTAGGGACACTGAAGCTTTCTTT. Translated, it gives CASSLSWARDTEAFF. The rearrangement links TRBV5-4 to TRBJ1-1, with unresolved D. Germline CDR1 is SGHNT and CDR2 is YYREEE (reference sequence). The CDR3 covers 15 residues. Trimming shortened V by 4 bases and J by 3 bases, and 16 bases separated the two germline ends.